These T cell receptor beta chains were read from a single sample in a study of shared clonotypes between healthy human individuals. The repertoire was sequenced with immunoSEQ multiplex PCR; TCRdb's copy has only in-frame clones and lacks some. The data hold nearly 2 million clones, with approximately 94% observed a single time. Material for sequencing was naive CD8+ T cells sorted from blood. These receptors were collected from a man aged 18 to 35 in good health. Each CDR3 is given with its conserved first and last residue. D genes are given only for firm matches. For some rows the clone size is stated as once, few or many, or as a class when expanded; others skip it.

17	TRBV5-1	few	.	TRBJ1-3	CASSLGGRVISGNTIYF	TGCGCCAGCAGCTTGGGTGGACGGGTGATATCTGGAAACACCATATATTTT
12	TRBV6-5	.	.	TRBJ2-7	CASSQSSYEQYF	TGTGCCAGCAGTCAGAGCTCCTACGAGCAGTACTTC
16	TRBV5-6	.	.	TRBJ2-2	CASSLALRGLTGELFF	TGTGCCAGCAGCTTGGCCTTGCGCGGGTTGACCGGGGAGCTGTTTTTT
13	TRBV4-1	.	.	TRBJ1-1	CASSQGQNTEAFF	TGCGCCAGCAGCCAAGGGCAGAACACTGAAGCTTTCTTT
14	TRBV19	.	.	TRBJ1-5	CATRTGLSNQPQHF	TGTGCCACGAGAACAGGGCTTAGCAATCAGCCCCAGCATTTT
15	TRBV7-2	.	TRBD1	TRBJ1-5	CASSPTGLEYQPQHF	TGTGCCAGCAGCCCGACAGGGCTTGAGTATCAGCCCCAGCATTTT
12	TRBV7-9	.	.	TRBJ1-4	CASSLGNEKLFF	TGTGCCAGCAGCTTAGGAAATGAAAAACTGTTTTTT
16	TRBV2	few	.	TRBJ1-1	CASTTPWGEANTEAFF	TGTGCCAGCACCACCCCATGGGGGGAGGCGAACACTGAAGCTTTCTTT
15	TRBV13	.	TRBD1	TRBJ1-1	CASSHTGGVNTEAFF	TGTGCCAGCAGCCACACAGGGGGGGTGAACACTGAAGCTTTCTTT
13	TRBV30	.	.	TRBJ2-1	CAWSTHSYNEQFF	TGTGCCTGGAGTACCCACAGTTACAATGAGCAGTTCTTC
14	TRBV19	.	.	TRBJ1-5	CASRAWDRNQPQHF	TGTGCCAGTAGGGCATGGGATCGCAATCAGCCCCAGCATTTT
14	TRBV6-6	once	.	TRBJ1-2	CASSYSYGNYGYTF	TGTGCCAGCAGTTACTCCTACGGAAACTATGGCTACACCTTC
14	TRBV19	.	.	TRBJ2-7	CASSWSESSYEQYF	TGTGCCAGTAGTTGGTCCGAAAGCTCCTACGAGCAGTACTTC
13	TRBV11-2	.	.	TRBJ1-5	CASSSHSNQPQHF	TGTGCCAGCAGCTCCCATAGCAATCAGCCCCAGCATTTT
14	TRBV19	.	TRBD1	TRBJ1-2	CASSRDSENYGYTF	TGTGCCAGTAGCAGGGACAGCGAGAACTATGGCTACACCTTC
14	TRBV28	.	.	TRBJ2-7	CAITAPVKPYEQYF	TGTGCCATCACCGCTCCGGTGAAACCCTACGAGCAGTACTTC
14	TRBV9	once	.	TRBJ1-1	CASSVATGFAEAFF	TGTGCCAGCAGCGTTGCTACAGGGTTCGCTGAAGCTTTCTTT
12	TRBV6-1	.	.	TRBJ2-7	CASRDTPYEQYF	TGTGCCAGCAGGGACACCCCTTACGAGCAGTACTTC
17	TRBV4-1	.	.	TRBJ1-1	CASSQDPPDGENTEAFF	TGCGCCAGCAGCCAGGACCCGCCGGACGGGGAAAACACTGAAGCTTTCTTT
14	TRBV5-1	.	.	TRBJ2-7	CASSHTSSPYEQYF	TGCGCCAGCAGCCATACTAGCTCACCCTACGAGCAGTACTTC